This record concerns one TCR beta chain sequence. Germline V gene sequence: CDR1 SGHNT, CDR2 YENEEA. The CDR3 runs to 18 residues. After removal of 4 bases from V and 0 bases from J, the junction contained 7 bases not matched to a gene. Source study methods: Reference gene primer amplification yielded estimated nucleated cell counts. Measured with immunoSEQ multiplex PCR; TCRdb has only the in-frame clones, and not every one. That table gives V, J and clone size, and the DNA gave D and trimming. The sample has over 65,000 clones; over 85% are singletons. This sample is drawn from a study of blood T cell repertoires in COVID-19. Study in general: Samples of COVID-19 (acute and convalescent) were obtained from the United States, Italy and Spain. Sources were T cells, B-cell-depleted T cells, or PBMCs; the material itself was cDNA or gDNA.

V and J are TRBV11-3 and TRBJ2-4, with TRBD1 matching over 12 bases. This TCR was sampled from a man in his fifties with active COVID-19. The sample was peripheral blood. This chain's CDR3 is CASSSPRDRGLAKNIQYF. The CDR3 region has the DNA TGTGCCAGCAGCTCCCCAAGGGACAGGGGGCTAGCCAAAAACATTCAGTACTTC.